This record concerns one T cell receptor beta chain sequence. This entry comes from a study of PD-L1 blockade in urothelial cancer. Trimming removed 5 bases from V and 5 bases from J; junction bases left unmatched: 3. The length of the CDR3 is 14 residues. Germline V gene sequence: CDR1 MNHNY, CDR2 SVGAGI (reference sequence). Generated by immunoSEQ multiplex PCR, the TCRdb table keeps only in-frame clones and is missing some. The sample has 85,000 to 100,000 clones, around 90% seen once; the top ten hold about 2%. Time point in this sample: pretreatment peripheral blood. The sample here was PBMCs, taken around atezolizumab (anti-PD-L1) treatment. The receptor comes from a man aged 60-69 years with urothelial cancer. V is TRBV6-6 and J is TRBJ2-2; 9 positions match TRBD1. The CDR3 spells CASSPTGGTGELFF. The CDR3, as DNA: TGTGCCAGCAGTCCGACAGGGGGAACCGGGGAGCTGTTTTTT.